This T cell receptor (beta chain) was found in a study of blood T cell repertoires in COVID-19. About the study: Samples representing acute and convalescent COVID-19 were sourced from the United States, Italy and Spain. The analysed material was cDNA or gDNA that came from T cells, B-cell-depleted T cells, or PBMCs.

The CDR3 runs to 18 residues. Germline lookup yields CDR1 LNHDA and CDR2 SQIVND (reference sequence). V lost 3 bases, J lost 1 base, and 9 bases stayed unmatched. Per the original data handling: Using reference gene primer amplification, nucleated cell counts were estimated. Here immunoSEQ multiplex PCR was the method, and the copy in TCRdb shows in-frame clones only, minus some. The V and J calls and the clone size are those of that table, but D and trimming were determined from the DNA. In the table there are 120,000 to 150,000 clones, 88% of which are singletons. The chain has TRBV19 and TRBJ2-3; 11 nucleotides line up with TRBD2. This TCR came from a man aged 45-65 years with active or convalescent COVID-19. Sample: peripheral blood. The CDR3 DNA reads TGTGCCAGTAGTATGGGGGATAGCGGGAGGGCCGGCACAGATACGCAGTATTTT. Translating it yields CASSMGDSGRAGTDTQYF.